A selection of T cell receptor beta chains follows, all from one sample in a study of control samples from healthy donors and cancer patients. Libraries were prepared by immunoSEQ multiplex PCR; TCRdb keeps only in-frame clonotypes and omits some of them. Of approximately 140,000 clones detected, under 95% appear once; the ten largest clones hold 5.5% to 9%. What was sequenced was blood. These receptors all stem from a young man in good health. Both conserved end residues are part of each CDR3. D genes are given only for firm matches. Not all rows give a size; the values are once, few, many and, for expanded clones, a class.

CDR3aa	CDR3nt	abundance	v_gene	j_gene	d_gene
CACLGRVPNYGYTF	TGTGCCTGCCTGGGGAGGGTACCTAACTATGGCTACACCTTC	once	TRBV30	TRBJ1-2	.
CASSLRIRASNQPQHF	TGTGCCAGCAGTTTGCGGATACGGGCATCCAATCAGCCCCAGCATTTT	.	TRBV28	TRBJ1-5	.
CASSTLDGLNTEAFF	TGTGCCAGTAGTACCCTGGACGGTTTGAACACTGAAGCTTTCTTT	.	TRBV19	TRBJ1-1	.
CASSQGGDGYTF	TGTGCCAGCTCACAGGGGGGCGACGGCTACACCTTC	.	TRBV18	TRBJ1-2	.
CASIQGPSGYTF	TGTGCCAGCATACAGGGCCCGAGTGGCTACACCTTC	few	TRBV5-5	TRBJ1-2	.
CATSVVGDRGEDNSPLHF	TGTGCCACCAGTGTCGTAGGGGACAGGGGTGAGGATAATTCACCCCTCCACTTT	.	TRBV24-1	TRBJ1-6	TRBD1
CASSEAPYYEQYF	TGTGCCAGCAGTGAAGCCCCCTACTACGAGCAGTACTTC	.	TRBV6-1	TRBJ2-7	.
CASSVLGVQETQYF	TGTGCCAGTAGTGTTTTGGGAGTTCAAGAGACCCAGTACTTC	once	TRBV19	TRBJ2-5	.
CASSPTGVGTEAFF	TGTGCCAGCTCACCAACAGGGGTGGGCACTGAAGCTTTCTTT	.	TRBV18	TRBJ1-1	TRBD1
CASSQELGAGQPQHF	TGCGCCAGCAGCCAAGAATTGGGGGCGGGTCAGCCCCAGCATTTT	.	TRBV4-1	TRBJ1-5	.
CASRGNGETQYF	TGTGCCAGTAGAGGGAACGGGGAGACCCAGTACTTC	.	TRBV19	TRBJ2-5	.
CASYADIRNSNQPQHF	TGTGCCAGTTACGCGGACATTCGCAATAGCAATCAGCCCCAGCATTTT	.	TRBV28	TRBJ1-5	.
CASSVGWTTEAFF	TGTGCCAGCAGCGTGGGGTGGACCACTGAAGCTTTCTTT	.	TRBV9	TRBJ1-1	.
CASSLGRNRYNEQFF	TGTGCCAGCAGTTTAGGTCGGAACAGGTACAATGAGCAGTTCTTC	.	TRBV28	TRBJ2-1	.
CASSFGDTQYF	TGTGCCAGCAGCTTTGGAGATACGCAGTATTTT	.	TRBV7-2	TRBJ2-3	.
CASSLPGTTQTGELFF	TGTGCCAGCAGCTTGCCCGGGACTACCCAGACCGGGGAGCTGTTTTTT	.	TRBV7-3	TRBJ2-2	TRBD2
CASSSPGQVYGYTF	TGTGCCAGCAGTTCTCCGGGACAGGTCTATGGCTACACCTTC	.	TRBV28	TRBJ1-2	TRBD1
CASSGQQNSPLHF	TGTGCCAGCAGTGGTCAACAGAATTCACCCCTCCACTTT	.	TRBV27	TRBJ1-6	.
CASSQDGRNYGYTF	TGTGCCAGCAGCCAGGACGGCAGAAACTATGGCTACACCTTC	few	TRBV4-2	TRBJ1-2	.
CSVSLTGGFNQPQHF	TGCAGCGTTTCACTGACAGGGGGATTCAATCAGCCCCAGCATTTT	.	TRBV29-1	TRBJ1-5	TRBD1
CASSVQSNTEAFF	TGTGCCAGCAGTGTTCAGAGCAACACTGAAGCTTTCTTT	.	TRBV25-1	TRBJ1-1	.
CASSQGLSLRNEQFF	TGTGCCAGCAGCCAGGGTCTATCTTTACGCAATGAGCAGTTCTTC	.	TRBV11-2	TRBJ2-1	.
CATSRDHPRVSYEQYF	TGTGCCACCAGCAGAGATCATCCCAGGGTCTCCTACGAGCAGTACTTC	.	TRBV15	TRBJ2-7	.
CASSLAPGQAGDTQYF	TGTGCCAGCAGCTTGGCCCCGGGACAGGCTGGAGATACGCAGTATTTT	.	TRBV5-4	TRBJ2-3	TRBD1
CASSRQGAAGNTIYF	TGTGCCAGCAGTCGACAGGGGGCCGCTGGAAACACCATATATTTT	once	TRBV7-9	TRBJ1-3	TRBD1
CASSLGENSNQPQHF	TGTGCCAGCAGCTTAGGAGAGAATAGCAATCAGCCCCAGCATTTT	.	TRBV7-9	TRBJ1-5	.
CASSSRGAGWDTGELFF	TGTGCCAGCAGCTCCAGGGGTGCGGGGTGGGACACCGGGGAGCTGTTTTTT	.	TRBV3-1/TRBV3-2	TRBJ2-2	.
CASSLQRGGSWEQFF	TGTGCCAGCAGCTTACAGCGGGGGGGCTCATGGGAGCAGTTCTTC	.	TRBV7-2	TRBJ2-1	TRBD2
CAWSVGLSGNTIYF	TGTGCCTGGAGTGTCGGTCTTTCTGGAAACACCATATATTTT	once	TRBV30	TRBJ1-3	.
CASSLNGGGNTEAFF	TGTGCCAGCAGCTTAAATGGGGGCGGAAACACTGAAGCTTTCTTT	.	TRBV7-3	TRBJ1-1	.
CASSRGQSYEQYF	TGTGCCAGCAGTAGGGGACAGTCCTACGAGCAGTACTTC	.	TRBV6-5	TRBJ2-7	TRBD1
CASSYGAGQHYGYTF	TGTGCCAGCAGTTACGGCGCGGGACAGCACTATGGCTACACCTTC	.	TRBV6-6	TRBJ1-2	TRBD1
CASSQVGTGERGYTF	TGTGCCAGCAGCCAAGTCGGAACAGGGGAAAGGGGCTACACCTTC	.	TRBV14	TRBJ1-2	TRBD1
CASIPEVVAREKLFF	TGTGCCAGCATCCCCGAAGTTGTCGCCCGTGAAAAACTGTTTTTT	.	TRBV2	TRBJ1-4	.
CASSSGTTNTGELFF	TGTGCCAGCAGCTCCGGGACTACAAACACCGGGGAGCTGTTTTTT	few	TRBV14	TRBJ2-2	TRBD2
CASSLDSQSYNEQFF	TGTGCCAGCAGCCTAGACAGCCAGTCCTACAATGAGCAGTTCTTC	.	TRBV9	TRBJ2-1	.
CASSPTVSGNTIYF	TGTGCCAGCAGTCCGACAGTCTCTGGAAACACCATATATTTT	.	TRBV7-2	TRBJ1-3	.
CASSLAPLNEKLFF	TGTGCCAGCAGCTTGGCTCCCCTTAATGAAAAACTGTTTTTT	.	TRBV5-4	TRBJ1-4	.
CASSQESQYRTEAFF	TGTGCCAGCAGCCAAGAATCTCAGTATAGAACCGAAGCTTTCTTT	.	TRBV14	TRBJ1-1	.
CASSSGTGRGYTF	TGTGCCAGCAGTTCCGGGACAGGCAGGGGCTACACCTTC	.	TRBV12-3/TRBV12-4	TRBJ1-2	TRBD1
CASGTSGVGELFF	TGTGCCAGCGGGACTAGCGGGGTCGGGGAGCTGTTTTTT	.	TRBV6-6	TRBJ2-2	TRBD2
CASSVAPGSSSSPLHF	TGTGCCAGCAGCGTAGCTCCAGGATCCTCTTCCTCACCCCTCCACTTT	few	TRBV9	TRBJ1-6	.
CASSLGGAQNSPLHF	TGTGCCAGCAGCTTAGGGGGGGCCCAAAATTCACCCCTCCACTTT	.	TRBV7-2	TRBJ1-6	.
CAISESTAAADYGYTF	TGTGCCATCAGTGAGTCGACGGCCGCAGCCGACTATGGCTACACCTTC	.	TRBV10-3	TRBJ1-2	.
CASSHPYEQYF	TGCGCCAGCAGCCATCCCTACGAGCAGTACTTC	.	TRBV4-1	TRBJ2-7	.
CASSQDPPSGGAGTQYF	TGCGCCAGCAGCCAAGATCCCCCTAGCGGGGGGGCTGGTACGCAGTATTTT	.	TRBV4-1	TRBJ2-3	TRBD2
CASSLGQGAYNEQFF	TGTGCCAGCAGCTTAGGACAGGGGGCCTACAATGAGCAGTTCTTC	.	TRBV11-3	TRBJ2-1	TRBD1
CASSEVLAGATTGELFF	TGTGCCAGCAGTGAGGTCCTAGCGGGGGCTACTACCGGGGAGCTGTTTTTT	once	TRBV6-4	TRBJ2-2	TRBD2